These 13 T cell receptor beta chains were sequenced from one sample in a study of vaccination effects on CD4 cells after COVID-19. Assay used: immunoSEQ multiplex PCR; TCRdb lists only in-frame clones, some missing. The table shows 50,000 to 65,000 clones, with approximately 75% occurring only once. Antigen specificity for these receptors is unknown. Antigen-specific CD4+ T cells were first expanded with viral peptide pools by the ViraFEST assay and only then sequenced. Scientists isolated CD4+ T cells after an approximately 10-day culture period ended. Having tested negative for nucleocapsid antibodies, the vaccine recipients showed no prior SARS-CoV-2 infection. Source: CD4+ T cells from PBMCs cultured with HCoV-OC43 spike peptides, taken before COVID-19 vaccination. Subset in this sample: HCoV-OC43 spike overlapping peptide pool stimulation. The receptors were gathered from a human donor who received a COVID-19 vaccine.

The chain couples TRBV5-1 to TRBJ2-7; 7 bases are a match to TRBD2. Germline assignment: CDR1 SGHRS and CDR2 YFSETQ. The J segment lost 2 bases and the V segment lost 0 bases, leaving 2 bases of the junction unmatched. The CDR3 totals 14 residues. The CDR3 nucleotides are TGCGCCAGCAGCTTGGCCGGGGGGACCTACGAGCAGTACGTC. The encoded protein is CASSLAGGTYEQYV.

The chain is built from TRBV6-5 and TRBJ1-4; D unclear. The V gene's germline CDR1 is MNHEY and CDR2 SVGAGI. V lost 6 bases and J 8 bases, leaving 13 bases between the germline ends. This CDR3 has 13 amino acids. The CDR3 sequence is CASRRGKTEKLFF. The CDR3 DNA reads TGTGCCAGCAGGAGAGGGAAAACGGAAAAACTGTTTTTT.

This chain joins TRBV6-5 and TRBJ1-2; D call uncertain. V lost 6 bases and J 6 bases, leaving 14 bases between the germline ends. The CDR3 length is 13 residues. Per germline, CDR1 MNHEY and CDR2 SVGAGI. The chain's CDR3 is CASRKSIGHGYTF. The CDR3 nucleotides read TGTGCCAGCAGGAAATCAATAGGGCATGGCTACACCTTC.

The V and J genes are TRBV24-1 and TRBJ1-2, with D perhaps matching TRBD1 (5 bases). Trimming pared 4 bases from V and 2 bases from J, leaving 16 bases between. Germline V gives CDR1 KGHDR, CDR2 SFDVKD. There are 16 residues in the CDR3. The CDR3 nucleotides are TGTGCCACCAGTGACTCGGAGGGCAGGGAGAACTATGGCTACACCTTC. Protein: CATSDSEGRENYGYTF.

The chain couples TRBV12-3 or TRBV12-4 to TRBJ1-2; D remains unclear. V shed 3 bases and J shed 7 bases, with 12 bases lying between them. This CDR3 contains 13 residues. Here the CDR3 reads CASSFTGLGGYTF. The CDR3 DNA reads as TGTGCCAGCAGTTTTACGGGTTTGGGTGGCTACACCTTC.

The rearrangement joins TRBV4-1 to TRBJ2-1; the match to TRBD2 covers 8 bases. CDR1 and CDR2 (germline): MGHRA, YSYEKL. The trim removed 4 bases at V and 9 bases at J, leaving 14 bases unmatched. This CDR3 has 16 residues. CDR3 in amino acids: CASSRSDRGGEGEQFF. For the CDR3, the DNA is TGCGCCAGCAGCCGATCGGACCGGGGGGGAGAGGGTGAGCAGTTCTTC.

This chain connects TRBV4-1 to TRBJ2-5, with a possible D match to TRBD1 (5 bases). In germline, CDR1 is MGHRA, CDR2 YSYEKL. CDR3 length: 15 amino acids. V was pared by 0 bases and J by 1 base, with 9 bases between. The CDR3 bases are TGCGCCAGCAGCCAAGAGGCGACAGTCCAAGAGACCCAGTACTTC. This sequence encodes CASSQEATVQETQYF.

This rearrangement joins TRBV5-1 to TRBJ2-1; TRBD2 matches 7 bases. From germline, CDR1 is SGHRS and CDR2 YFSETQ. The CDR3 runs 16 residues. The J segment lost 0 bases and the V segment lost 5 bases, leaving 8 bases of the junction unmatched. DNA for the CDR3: TGCGCCAGCAGGGAGGCTAGCGGCAGCTCCTACAATGAGCAGTTCTTC. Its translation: CASREASGSSYNEQFF.

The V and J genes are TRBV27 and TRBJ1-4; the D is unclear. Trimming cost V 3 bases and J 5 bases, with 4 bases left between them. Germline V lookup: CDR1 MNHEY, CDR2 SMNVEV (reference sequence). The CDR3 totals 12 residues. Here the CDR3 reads CASSFVNEKLFF. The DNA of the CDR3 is TGTGCCAGCAGTTTCGTGAATGAAAAACTGTTTTTT.

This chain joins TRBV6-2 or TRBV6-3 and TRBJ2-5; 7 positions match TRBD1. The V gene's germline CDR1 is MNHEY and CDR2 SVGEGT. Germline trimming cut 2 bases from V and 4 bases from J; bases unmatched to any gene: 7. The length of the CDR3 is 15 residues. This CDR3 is CASSYPPRGRETQYF. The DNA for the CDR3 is TGTGCCAGCAGTTACCCACCGAGGGGGCGAGAGACCCAGTACTTC.

In DNA form, the CDR3 reads TGCGCCAGCAACCTCCTAGCGGGGGGTCCCACAGATACGCAGTATTTT. This encodes CASNLLAGGPTDTQYF. The chain couples TRBV5-1 to TRBJ2-3; 11 nucleotides align to TRBD2. The V segment lost 6 bases and the J segment 2 bases; nucleotides outside the gene matches: 8. The CDR3 is 16 amino acids. Per the germline V gene, CDR1 is SGHRS and CDR2 is YFSETQ. Drawing the rest from reference TRBV5-1 and TRBJ2-3, the complete variable domain is KAGVTQTPRYLIKTRGQQVTLSCSPISGHRSVSWYQQTPGQGLQFLFEYFSETQRNKGNFPGRFSGRQFSNSRSEMNVSTLELGDSALYLCASNLLAGGPTDTQYFGPGTRLTVL.

The CDR3 nucleotides are TGTGCCAGCAGCGAAAACTCGGGAGGCTATGGCTACACCTTC. This translates into CASSENSGGYGYTF. This rearrangement joins TRBV7-2 to TRBJ1-2; D gene unclear. The germline V and J ends were trimmed by 5 bases and 4 bases, with 14 bases remaining between them. The length of the CDR3 is 14 residues. Germline V gene sequence: CDR1 SGHTA, CDR2 FQGNSA.

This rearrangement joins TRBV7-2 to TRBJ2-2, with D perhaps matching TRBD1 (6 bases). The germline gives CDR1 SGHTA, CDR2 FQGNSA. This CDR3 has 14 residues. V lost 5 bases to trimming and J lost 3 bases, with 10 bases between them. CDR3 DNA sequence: TGTGCCAGCAGCGGGGGCAGACACACCGGGGAGCTGTTTTTT. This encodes CASSGGRHTGELFF.